This passage covers 13 T cell receptor beta chains from one sample sequenced in a study of blood T cell repertoires in COVID-19. The protocol was immunoSEQ multiplex PCR, while the TCRdb copy is restricted to in-frame clones and leaves out a portion. Among 150,000 to 200,000 clones, less than 85% were seen once, and the ten largest hold roughly 13%. Sequenced: peripheral blood. The source is a man aged 50 to 59 who had recovered from COVID-19.

The chain has TRBV5-4 and TRBJ2-7; D is unclear. Germline CDR1 SGHNT, CDR2 YYREEE (reference sequence). CDR3 length: 14 amino acids. V was shortened by 0 bases and J by 11 bases, with 18 bases between the two germline ends. The CDR3 spells CASSLEAGSGFKYF. CDR3 bases: TGTGCCAGCAGCTTGGAGGCAGGTTCAGGATTTAAGTACTTC.

The chain employs TRBV29-1 and TRBJ2-7; perhaps TRBD2 as D (6 bases). Germline loops: CDR1 SQVTM, CDR2 ANQGSEA. The CDR3 totals 12 residues. The V end lost 5 bases, the J end lost 4 bases, and 12 bases lay between the germline ends. DNA for the CDR3: TGCAGCGTTTCCGGGGGTCGGTACGAGCAGTACTTC. Amino acids: CSVSGGRYEQYF.

The rearrangement links TRBV7-9 to TRBJ2-2; the D gene is possibly TRBD2 (6 bases). The CDR3 has 12 amino acids. From germline, CDR1 is SEHNR and CDR2 FQNEAQ (reference sequence). The ends were cut back, 5 bases at V and 16 bases at J, with 17 bases in the middle. As DNA, the CDR3 is TGTGCCAGCAGCACTAGCCCTCATGTAAAGTTTTTT. Its translation is CASSTSPHVKFF.

This chain joins TRBV7-9 and TRBJ2-2; 9 bases are a match to TRBD2. This CDR3 is built from 15 residues. V lost 2 bases to trimming and J lost 6 bases; unmatched junction nucleotides: 4. Germline CDR1 is SEHNR and CDR2 is FQNEAQ (reference sequence). DNA for the CDR3: TGTGCCAGCAGCTTAACGCTAGCGGGATCCGGGGAGCTGTTTTTT. Amino acid sequence: CASSLTLAGSGELFF.

V gene TRBV10-3 combines with J gene TRBJ2-3; maybe TRBD1 (5 bases). The germline CDR1 and CDR2 sequences are ENHRY and SYGVKD. Trimming removed 6 bases at V and 2 bases at J, with 15 bases between. The CDR3 runs 15 residues. The CDR3 reads CAIRQTDHPTDTQYF. CDR3 nucleotides: TGTGCCATCAGACAGACAGATCACCCCACAGATACGCAGTATTTT.

The chain recombines TRBV11-1 with TRBJ1-2, with D unclear. The germline CDR1 and CDR2 sequences are SGHAT and FQDESV (reference sequence). The CDR3 has 13 amino acids. Trimming pared 1 base from V and 7 bases from J, leaving 10 bases between. CDR3 loop: CASSLEGDGGYTF. The CDR3 DNA is TGTGCCAGCAGCTTAGAAGGAGATGGTGGCTACACCTTC.

A few counts support this clone. This chain links TRBV16 with TRBJ1-2, with a possible D match to TRBD1 (5 bases). Germline CDR1 is KGHSY and CDR2 is FQNENV. With 1 base removed from V and 5 bases from J, the gap between germline ends came to 11 bases. CDR3 length: 14 residues. The CDR3 loop reads CASSQYPGEYGYTF. Written as DNA, the CDR3 is TGTGCCAGCAGCCAATACCCGGGGGAGTATGGCTACACCTTC.

This clone appeared once. The genes are TRBV19 and TRBJ2-7; the match to TRBD1 covers 9 bases. This CDR3 spans 15 amino acids. After removal of 3 bases from V and 3 bases from J, the junction contained 6 bases not matched to a gene. Germline loops: CDR1 LNHDA, CDR2 SQIVND (reference sequence). The CDR3 loop reads CASSIFLGQGYEQYF. DNA for the CDR3: TGTGCCAGTAGTATCTTTCTGGGACAGGGCTACGAGCAGTACTTC.

This clone has more than one count but fewer than ten. CDR3 loop: CASSWTGTGELFF. The CDR3 DNA follows: TGTGCCAGCAGCTGGACAGGGACCGGGGAGCTGTTTTTT. The chain couples TRBV11-2 to TRBJ2-2; 8 nucleotides agree with TRBD1. The CDR3 runs 13 residues. The V gene end was trimmed by 4 bases and the J gene end by 5 bases; junction bases not matched to a gene: 0. Germline values: CDR1 SGHAT, CDR2 FQNNGV. The variable domain in full, with the rest retrieved from reference TRBV11-2 and TRBJ2-2, is EAGVAQSPRYKIIEKRQSVAFWCNPISGHATLYWYQQILGQGPKLLIQFQNNGVVDDSQLPKDRFSAERLKGVDSTLKIQPAKLEDSAVYLCASSWTGTGELFFGEGSRLTVL.

This chain joins TRBV5-4 and TRBJ1-2; 7 bases align to TRBD1. The CDR3 covers 14 residues. In germline, CDR1 is SGHNT, CDR2 YYREEE (reference sequence). V trimming: 3 bases; J trimming: 4 bases; junction bases outside the gene matches: 6. The CDR3 protein is CASSSGQVLYGYTF. Written as DNA, the CDR3 is TGTGCCAGCAGCTCCGGACAGGTCCTCTATGGCTACACCTTC.

The chain carries TRBV12-3 or TRBV12-4 and TRBJ1-2, with TRBD1 matching 10 bases. This CDR3 region has 13 residues. The V segment lost 4 bases and the J segment 7 bases; nucleotides outside the gene matches: 3. The CDR3 bases are TGTGCCAGCAGTTCCGGGACAGGGGTTGGCTACACCTTC. Its protein product is CASSSGTGVGYTF.

The CDR3 spells CASSQEAEGTDTQYF. The CDR3 DNA follows: TGTGCCAGCAGCCAAGAAGCCGAAGGCACAGATACGCAGTATTTT. The chain joins TRBV4-2 to TRBJ2-3; D is ambiguous. Germline CDR1 LGHNA, CDR2 YNFKEQ. The CDR3 runs to 15 residues. V lost 0 bases and J 1 base, leaving 8 bases between the germline ends.

The chain couples TRBV3-1 (or the pseudogene TRBV3-2) to TRBJ2-2; the match to TRBD2 covers 10 bases. The V segment lost 6 bases and the J segment 6 bases; nucleotides outside the gene matches: 10. Germline V CDR1 and CDR2: LGHDT, YNNKEL (reference sequence). The length of the CDR3 is 16 residues. DNA of the CDR3: TGTGCCAGCAGTCTAAATGGTCTAGCGGGAGCCGGGGAGCTGTTTTTT. As protein: CASSLNGLAGAGELFF.